These 26 T cell receptor beta chains were sequenced from one sample in a study of blood T cells in healthy people across ages. A second PCR, run for about 7 to 11 cycles, used a sample-barcoded 5' primer plus a J-beta primer mix. TCRdb re-called the 5' RACE reads through MiXCR, storing one row per CDR3 protein. The sample includes 1.5 million to 2 million distinct CDR3 sequences, about 28% seen only once; the top ten take about 7.7%. The source material was blood. These receptors were obtained from a young woman in good health.

This clonotype showed up just a few times. The chain recombines TRBV20-1 with TRBJ2-1; 7 bases fit TRBD2. Germline V lookup: CDR1 DFQATT, CDR2 SNEGSKA (reference sequence). This CDR3 is 17 amino acids long. Trimming removed 0 bases from V and 8 bases from J; junction bases left unmatched: 16. This chain's CDR3 is CSARDLVGGSRIDEQFF. CDR3 in DNA: TGCAGTGCTAGAGACCTGGTGGGCGGGAGCAGAATTGATGAGCAGTTCTTC.

This clonotype came up a few times. The chain combines TRBV10-2 with TRBJ1-5, with D perhaps TRBD1 (5 bases). The CDR3 length is 15 residues. V lost 4 bases and J lost 2, with 12 bases in between. Germline V gene data show CDR1 as WSHSY and CDR2 as SAAADI. The CDR3 DNA reads as TGCGCCAGCAGTGCGGGGGTAGTCGGCAATCAGCCCCAGCATTTT. Protein sequence: CASSAGVVGNQPQHF.

This clonotype has only a few counts. This chain joins TRBV12-3 or TRBV12-4 and TRBJ1-2, with D unresolved. The length of the CDR3 is 12 residues. Trimming cost V 2 bases and J 8 bases, with 9 bases left between them. In nucleotides, the CDR3 is TGTGCCAGCAGTTTACACGGGAGGGGCTACACCTTC. Translated, it gives CASSLHGRGYTF.

V gene TRBV9 combines with J gene TRBJ2-7; TRBD2 matches at 10 bases. J gave up 5 bases and V 0 bases, and 5 bases lay outside the gene matches. Germline CDR1 SGDLS, CDR2 YYNGEE. The CDR3 is made up of 15 amino acids. For the CDR3, the DNA is TGTGCCAGCAGCGTAGGAAGCGGGAGGGCCAACGAGCAGTACTTC. It codes for CASSVGSGRANEQYF.

Regarding this clonotype: With a much larger clone just one base away, this may be a read error. The chain has TRBV5-1 and TRBJ2-5; 11 bases are a match to TRBD2. Germline lookup yields CDR1 SGHRS and CDR2 YFSETQ. This CDR3 region has 15 residues. CDR3 sequence (DNA): TGCGCCAGCAGCTTGACTAGCGGGAGCCAAGAGACCCGGTACTTC. Translated: CASSLTSGSQETRYF.

This clonotype was observed a few times. V gene TRBV7-7 combines with J gene TRBJ2-2, with 10 bases lining up with TRBD2. CDR3 size: 17 residues. Germline loops: CDR1 SSHAT, CDR2 FNYEAQ (reference sequence). V was pared by 4 bases and J by 4 bases, with 9 bases of the junction left unmatched. The CDR3 coding sequence is TGTGCCAGCAGCTCCCTAGCGGGAGAACTTGGCACCGGGGAGCTGTTTTTT. It encodes CASSSLAGELGTGELFF.

In the case of this clonotype: A much larger clonotype is one base distant, so this may be a read error. The chain carries TRBV5-1 and TRBJ2-7; D is ambiguous. There are 14 residues in the CDR3. Per the germline V gene, CDR1 is SGHRS and CDR2 is YFSETQ. CDR3 protein: CVSSTDVYPYEQYF. In DNA form, the CDR3 reads TGCGTCAGCAGCACGGACGTCTATCCCTACGAGCAGTACTTC.

This clonotype was observed a few times. This rearrangement joins TRBV7-9 to TRBJ2-4; D is undetermined. CDR1 and CDR2 from the germline V gene are SEHNR and FQNEAQ (reference sequence). Trimming removed 5 bases from V and 0 bases from J, with 20 bases in between. The CDR3 is 18 amino acids. The chain's CDR3 is CASSRTTDRGVAKNIQYF. CDR3 coding DNA: TGTGCCAGCAGCCGAACTACAGACCGCGGAGTAGCCAAAAACATTCAGTACTTC.

V is TRBV5-6 and J is TRBJ2-1, with 9 bases lining up with TRBD2. Trimming took 5 bases from V and 5 from J; bases not matched to a gene: 11. Looked up from germline, CDR1 is SGHDT and CDR2 is YYEEEE. The CDR3 totals 16 residues. CDR3 nucleotides: TGTGCCAGCAGACCGCTTACTAGCGGGTGGAACAATGAGCAGTTCTTC. Translated, it gives CASRPLTSGWNNEQFF.

V usage is TRBV29-1 and J usage is TRBJ2-7; tentatively, D is TRBD2 (6 bases). The CDR3 has 13 amino acids. The germline V and J ends were trimmed by 4 bases and 3 bases, with 13 bases remaining between them. The germline V gene encodes CDR1 SQVTM and CDR2 ANQGSEA. DNA of the CDR3: TGCAGCGTTGGGAAGGGACTGGTCTACGAGCAGTACTTC. Amino acid sequence: CSVGKGLVYEQYF.

The chain combines TRBV12-3 or TRBV12-4 with TRBJ2-1; 9 bases line up with TRBD2. Trimming took 4 bases from V and 12 from J; bases not matched to a gene: 13. The CDR3 length is 15 residues. The CDR3, as DNA: TGTGCCAGCAGTTCTAGGGTAGCGGGAGACGGTGTGCAGTTCTTC. Amino acids: CASSSRVAGDGVQFF.

V and J are TRBV10-3 and TRBJ2-3, with D possibly matching TRBD2 (5 bases). Germline CDR1 reads ENHRY; CDR2 reads SYGVKD. Trimming took 6 bases from V and 4 from J, leaving 17 bases between them. This CDR3 is 15 amino acids long. For the CDR3, the DNA is TGTGCCATCAGCGAAGAGAGCTCTAGCTCAGATACGCAGTATTTT. It encodes CAISEESSSSDTQYF.

The sample holds many counts of this clonotype. The chain combines TRBV6-5 with TRBJ1-1; D not certain. Germline values: CDR1 MNHEY, CDR2 SVGAGI. Between the trimmed V and J ends, which lost 2 bases and 2 bases, there was a span of 6 bases. The CDR3 is 13 amino acids. CDR3 loop: CASSYRRNTEAFF. CDR3 DNA sequence: TGTGCCAGCAGTTACAGGCGAAACACTGAAGCTTTCTTT.

This clonotype was observed a handful of times. Germline is not matched at one junction end, which may reflect a read error. The J gene is TRBJ2-6, the V gene TRBV20-1, with 7 bases lining up with TRBD1. This CDR3 spans 14 amino acids. Looked up from germline, CDR1 is DFQATT and CDR2 is SNEGSKA (reference sequence). DNA for the CDR3: TGCAGTGCTTCTGACAGAAAGGGGGCCAACGTCCGGACTTTC. Protein product: CSASDRKGANVRTF.

Comment on this clonotype: Since a much larger clone is just one base distant, this may be a read error. The chain has TRBV29-1 and TRBJ2-7, with D hard to call. V dropped 7 bases and J dropped 4 bases, with 14 bases sitting between them. This CDR3 is built from 12 residues. CDR1 is SQVTM, CDR2 ANQGSEA, per germline. CDR3 in amino acids: CSAEDVLYEQYF. Written as DNA, the CDR3 is TGCAGCGCTGAGGACGTCCTTTACGAGCAGTACTTC.

The chain recombines TRBV7-6 with TRBJ2-1, with TRBD2 matching over 7 bases. The V segment lost 3 bases and the J segment 9 bases; nucleotides outside the gene matches: 5. Germline V gene lookup returns CDR1 SGHVS and CDR2 FNYEAQ. The CDR3 runs 13 residues. The CDR3: CASSFRLASEQFF. CDR3 DNA sequence: TGTGCCAGCAGCTTCAGACTAGCAAGTGAGCAGTTCTTC.

This clonotype was observed a few times. This chain connects TRBV20-1 to TRBJ2-1; TRBD2 matches at 9 bases. CDR1 and CDR2 (germline): DFQATT, SNEGSKA (reference sequence). This CDR3 has 15 amino acids. V gave up 1 base and J gave up 4 bases; unmatched junction bases: 5. DNA for the CDR3: TGCAGTGCTAGAGTGGGGCTAGCGGGGTACAATGAGCAGTTCTTC. Protein: CSARVGLAGYNEQFF.

This clonotype was seen repeatedly, ten times or more. The rearrangement joins TRBV20-1 to TRBJ2-1, with TRBD1 matching 10 bases. The CDR3 loop spans 15 amino acids. Germline-derived CDR1 and CDR2 are DFQATT and SNEGSKA (reference sequence). Germline trimming cut 2 bases from V and 4 bases from J; bases unmatched to any gene: 5. CDR3 sequence: CSARPGTGAYNEQFF. The CDR3 coding sequence is TGCAGTGCTAGACCCGGGACAGGGGCGTACAATGAGCAGTTCTTC.

Worth noting for this clonotype: One junction end disagrees with the germline gene, perhaps due to a read error. V gene TRBV9 combines with J gene TRBJ2-3, with TRBD2 identical over 7 bases. CDR3 length: 15 amino acids. Germline CDR1 reads SGDLS; CDR2 reads YYNGEE. The CDR3 bases are TGTGCCAGCACGCCCTTCGGGAGGTTCACAGATACGCGGTATTTT. Protein sequence: CASTPFGRFTDTRYF.

This clonotype occurred many times. The V gene is TRBV6-6, the J gene TRBJ2-1, with 7 bases that match TRBD2. V dropped 6 bases and J dropped 5; count of bases not matched to a gene: 10. Germline CDR1 and CDR2: MNHNY and SVGAGI (reference sequence). This CDR3 is 15 amino acids long. The CDR3 sequence is CASSRQMRENNEQFF. CDR3 nucleotides: TGTGCCAGCAGCCGGCAAATGCGGGAGAACAATGAGCAGTTCTTC.

The V and J genes are TRBV7-2 and TRBJ2-1; 7 positions agree with TRBD1. Per the germline V gene, CDR1 is SGHTA and CDR2 is FQGNSA. Trimming at V came to 2 bases and at J to 7 bases, leaving 8 bases not matched to a gene. This CDR3 region has 15 residues. CDR3 in DNA: TGTGCCAGCAGCTTATTGGGACAGATAATGAATGAGCAGTTCTTC. Translated, it gives CASSLLGQIMNEQFF.

Details on this clonotype: The junction shows a germline mismatch at one end, possibly a read error. The chain is built from TRBV18 and TRBJ2-1; 8 bases agree with TRBD2. The CDR3 sequence is 14 residues long. Germline V gene data show CDR1 as KGHSH and CDR2 as LQKENI. CDR3 residues: CASPPGAGGNEQFF. CDR3 in DNA: TGTGCCAGCCCACCAGGCGCGGGGGGCAATGAGCAGTTCTTC.

In this sample, this clonotype turned up a few times. The gene calls are TRBV2 and TRBJ2-6, with TRBD1 matching over 9 bases. This CDR3 region has 17 residues. Germline V gene sequence: CDR1 SNHLY, CDR2 FYNNEI. The V and J ends lost 10 bases and 0 bases, in that order; junction bases with no gene match: 10. CDR3 nucleotide sequence: TGTGCCACCCGGGGACAGGGCCTATCCTCTGGGGCCAACGTCCTGACTTTC. It translates to CATRGQGLSSGANVLTF.

This clonotype showed up just a few times. The chain has TRBV30 and TRBJ2-1; TRBD2 matches 13 bases. This CDR3 has 16 amino acids. Germline-derived CDR1 and CDR2 are GTSNPN and SVGIG (reference sequence). V lost 5 bases and J lost 4; bases outside the gene matches: 8. The CDR3 DNA is TGTGCCTGGGCCCCCGGACTAGCGGGAGTGTACAATGAGCAGTTCTTC. Translating gives CAWAPGLAGVYNEQFF.

The chain links TRBV6-6 to TRBJ2-1; 10 nucleotides align to TRBD2. The CDR3 runs to 17 residues. Trimming at V came to 5 bases and at J to 6 bases, leaving 13 bases not matched to a gene. CDR1 is MNHNY and CDR2 is SVGAGI in the germline V gene (reference sequence). The DNA of the CDR3 is TGTGCCAGCAGTCCCGAACCTAGCGGGAGACGAGGCAATGAGCAGTTCTTC. It encodes CASSPEPSGRRGNEQFF.

The V gene is TRBV7-3, the J gene TRBJ1-5; possibly TRBD1 for D (6 bases). Germline V CDR1 and CDR2: SGHTA, FQGTGA. The V end was cut by 5 bases, the J end by 0 bases, with 14 bases between. The CDR3 is 16 amino acids. CDR3 bases: TGTGCCAGCAGCCCGAACCGGACAGATAGCAATCAGCCCCAGCATTTT. The encoded protein is CASSPNRTDSNQPQHF.